The source of this T cell receptor (beta chain) is a study of PD-1 blockade in classical Hodgkin lymphoma. General study points: A reduction in baseline TCR diversity was reportedly seen in newly diagnosed patients relative to healthy donors. The authors excluded patients who started nivolumab under 1 year after ASCT.

As to time point: cycle 4 day 1 (C4D1), after 5 to 7 weeks of nivolumab. Each and every patient relapsed after autologous stem cell transplantation, and patients got differing brentuximab vedotin exposure. Investigators isolated CD4+ T cells from thawed PBMCs through magnetic negative selection. Best response was recorded as complete response, partial response or progressive disease. The data were produced by immunoSEQ multiplex PCR, yet TCRdb's version contains in-frame clones alone and is incomplete. The profile shows more than 10,000 clones, 85% to 90% of them singletons. Germline V gene sequence: CDR1 SNHLY, CDR2 FYNNEI. This CDR3 is built from 15 residues. Trimming at V came to 6 bases and at J to 2 bases, leaving 2 bases not matched to a gene. This clone was detected once. The antigen remains undetermined.

The V and J genes are TRBV2 and TRBJ2-2; 11 bases fit TRBD2. The source is a human donor with classical Hodgkin lymphoma. The sequenced sample was CD4+ T cells from blood, obtained before the fourth cycle of nivolumab. CDR3 in amino acids: CASRRLAGNTGELFF. The CDR3 DNA follows: TGTGCCAGCAGGCGACTAGCGGGAAACACCGGGGAGCTGTTTTTT.